Following are 23 T cell receptor beta chains from one sample sequenced in a study of OX40 agonist ivuxolimab in advanced cancers. TCRdb keeps only in-frame clones here, not all; method: immunoSEQ multiplex PCR. The sample has approximately 60,000 clones, roughly 84% seen once. This material consisted of CD4+ or CD8+ T cells sorted from blood, taken in a trial of the OX40 agonist ivuxolimab. Receptors were obtained from an adult with an advanced solid tumor such as melanoma, head and neck, liver or kidney cancer.

The rearrangement joins TRBV11-2 to TRBJ1-2; D remains ambiguous. CDR1 and CDR2 from the germline V gene are SGHAT and FQNNGV. V lost 2 bases and J lost 1, with 8 bases in between. There are 14 residues in the CDR3. The CDR3: CASSLYGVNYGYTF. DNA for the CDR3: TGTGCCAGCAGCTTATATGGGGTTAACTATGGCTACACCTTC.

V gene TRBV2 combines with J gene TRBJ2-7; 8 bases align to TRBD1. The V gene end was trimmed by 6 bases and the J gene end by 2 bases; junction bases not matched to a gene: 9. Germline CDR1 SNHLY, CDR2 FYNNEI. There are 15 residues in the CDR3. The CDR3, as DNA: TGTGCCAGCAGCCCCGGTTGGACAGGGACCTACGAGCAGTACTTC. This gives the protein CASSPGWTGTYEQYF.

V and J are TRBV9 and TRBJ2-2, with 7 bases that match TRBD1. The trim removed 4 bases at V and 0 bases at J, leaving 6 bases unmatched. This CDR3 has 16 amino acids. Germline V gene lookup returns CDR1 SGDLS and CDR2 YYNGEE. The CDR3 sequence: CASSPRGGPNTGELFF. The CDR3 coding sequence is TGTGCCAGCAGCCCCCGAGGGGGCCCGAACACCGGGGAGCTGTTTTTT.

CDR3 coding DNA: TGTGCCAGTAGTATAATACTCCACACCGGGGAGCTGTTTTTT. Protein product: CASSIILHTGELFF. This chain connects TRBV19 to TRBJ2-2; D not resolved. This CDR3 comprises 14 residues. Germline-derived CDR1 and CDR2 are LNHDA and SQIVND (reference sequence). Trimming took off 2 bases at V and 3 bases at J, with 7 bases between the two ends. Variable domain in full (rest from reference TRBV19 and TRBJ2-2): DGGITQSPKYLFRKEGQNVTLSCEQNLNHDAMYWYRQDPGQGLRLIYYSQIVNDFQKGDIAEGYSVSREKKESFPLTVTSAQKNPTAFYLCASSIILHTGELFFGEGSRLTVL.

The chain couples TRBV6-1 to TRBJ2-7; unclear D gene. Germline V CDR1 and CDR2: MNHNS, SASEGT. This CDR3 has 12 amino acids. Trimming pared 6 bases from V and 0 bases from J, leaving 6 bases between. Here the CDR3 reads CASRQTSYEQYF. As DNA, the CDR3 is TGTGCCAGCAGACAGACCTCCTACGAGCAGTACTTC.

The chain carries TRBV19 and TRBJ1-4, with 7 bases aligning to TRBD1. Germline lookup yields CDR1 LNHDA and CDR2 SQIVND (reference sequence). The trim removed 3 bases at V and 6 bases at J, leaving 4 bases unmatched. CDR3 size: 14 residues. The DNA of the CDR3 is TGTGCCAGTAGTATGGGACAGCTCTATGAAAAACTGTTTTTT. Protein product: CASSMGQLYEKLFF.

This clone turned up a few times. The J gene is TRBJ1-6, the V gene TRBV6-1; D remains ambiguous. The germline gives CDR1 MNHNS, CDR2 SASEGT. Trimming stripped 8 bases from V and 7 bases from J, with 12 bases between. This CDR3 comprises 13 residues. The CDR3 sequence is CASYLGYNSPLHF. The DNA of the CDR3 is TGTGCCAGCTACCTCGGCTACAATTCACCCCTCCACTTT.

V is TRBV28 and J is TRBJ1-2; TRBD1 agrees at 10 bases. Unmatched junction bases numbered 7, after V lost 6 bases and J lost 3 bases. Per the germline V gene, CDR1 is MDHEN and CDR2 is SYDVKM. The length of the CDR3 is 15 residues. The CDR3 spells CASRELTGGDYGYTF. As DNA, the CDR3 is TGTGCCAGCAGGGAACTGACAGGGGGCGACTATGGCTACACCTTC.

The rearrangement links TRBV5-4 to TRBJ1-6; the D gene is possibly TRBD1 (5 bases). The CDR3 spans 14 residues. In germline, CDR1 is SGHNT, CDR2 YYREEE (reference sequence). V lost 4 bases, J lost 10 bases, and 15 bases lay in between. The CDR3 DNA sequence: TGTGCCAGCAGCCAAGGAGGGGATGGGTCACCCCTCCACTTT. It encodes CASSQGGDGSPLHF.

The sample holds a few counts of this clone. The rearrangement joins TRBV5-4 to TRBJ2-3; 12 nucleotides agree with TRBD2. Germline values: CDR1 SGHNT, CDR2 YYREEE (reference sequence). V shed 0 bases, J shed 7 bases, and the junction held 3 bases outside the gene matches. The CDR3 loop spans 15 amino acids. In nucleotides, the CDR3 is TGTGCCAGCAGCTTGGAACTAGCGGGGGGCCATACGCAGTATTTT. It is translated as CASSLELAGGHTQYF.

This chain joins TRBV28 and TRBJ2-3; D could derive from TRBD1 or TRBD2 (5 bases each). The ends were cut back, 4 bases at V and 1 base at J, with 15 bases in the middle. CDR1 and CDR2 (germline): MDHEN, SYDVKM. This CDR3 is 16 amino acids long. The CDR3 is CASSWPRDRRTDTQYF. The CDR3 coding sequence is TGTGCCAGCAGTTGGCCCCGGGACCGACGCACAGATACGCAGTATTTT.

The chain employs TRBV5-4 and TRBJ2-5; 9 nucleotides line up with TRBD1. V shed 4 bases, J shed 7 bases, and the junction held 8 bases outside the gene matches. The CDR3 consists of 14 residues. Germline V gene data show CDR1 as SGHNT and CDR2 as YYREEE (reference sequence). The CDR3 DNA sequence: TGTGCCAGCAGCCTCTCCGGGACAGGGACGACCCAGTACTTC. It yields the protein CASSLSGTGTTQYF.

V gene TRBV19 combines with J gene TRBJ1-1, with D uncertain. This CDR3 is 13 amino acids long. Germline assignment: CDR1 LNHDA and CDR2 SQIVND (reference sequence). V lost 2 bases and J lost 1, with 5 bases in between. The CDR3 reads CASSIIANTEAFF. The CDR3 DNA reads TGTGCCAGTAGTATAATAGCGAACACTGAAGCTTTCTTT.

The chain is built from TRBV7-9 and TRBJ1-1, with D hard to call. Germline V CDR1 and CDR2: SEHNR, FQNEAQ (reference sequence). Trimming left V 1 base short and J 2 bases short, with 8 bases between. The CDR3 is 14 amino acids. The CDR3 DNA reads as TGTGCCAGCAGCTTAGATGGGCAAAACACTGAAGCTTTCTTT. It encodes CASSLDGQNTEAFF.

The CDR3 region is CASSEESGGTTDTQYF. CDR3 bases: TGTGCCAGCAGTGAAGAGAGCGGGGGGACCACAGATACGCAGTATTTT. The chain joins TRBV6-1 to TRBJ2-3; 9 bases line up with TRBD2. This CDR3 spans 16 amino acids. The germline CDR1 and CDR2 sequences are MNHNS and SASEGT. V lost 1 base, J lost 2 bases, and 4 bases stayed unmatched.

The V gene is TRBV7-6, the J gene TRBJ2-7, with D possibly being TRBD1 or TRBD2 (6 bases each). The CDR3 is made up of 16 amino acids. The germline V gene has CDR1 SGHVS and CDR2 FNYEAQ. The V end lost 1 base, the J end lost 0 bases, and 13 bases lay between the germline ends. The CDR3: CASSLVTGASSYEQYF. The CDR3 nucleotides are TGTGCCAGCAGCTTAGTGACGGGGGCCAGCTCCTACGAGCAGTACTTC.

This chain joins TRBV7-9 and TRBJ2-3; D may match TRBD1 or TRBD2 (5 bases each). The germline CDR1 and CDR2 sequences are SEHNR and FQNEAQ (reference sequence). There are 17 residues in the CDR3. The germline V and J ends were trimmed by 1 base and 3 bases, with 17 bases remaining between them. The CDR3 region is CASSLGGPRGATDTQYF. For the CDR3, the DNA is TGTGCCAGCAGCTTAGGCGGCCCTAGAGGGGCAACAGATACGCAGTATTTT.

The chain recombines TRBV5-5 with TRBJ1-5; D uncertain. V was clipped by 1 base and J by 5 bases, with 7 bases between them. The CDR3 length is 13 residues. Germline CDR1 is SGHKS and CDR2 is YYEKEE (reference sequence). CDR3 nucleotide sequence: TGTGCCAGCAGCTTGATACCTGATCAGCCCCAGCATTTT. It yields the protein CASSLIPDQPQHF.

V is TRBV4-3 and J is TRBJ1-3; 12 nucleotides match TRBD1. There are 16 residues in the CDR3. Germline CDR1 is LGHNA and CDR2 is YSLEER. V was pared by 0 bases and J by 7 bases, with 4 bases of the junction left unmatched. CDR3 DNA: TGCGCCAGCAGCCAAGATTGGGGACAGGGGGCCAACACCATATATTTT. Translated: CASSQDWGQGANTIYF.

This clone was observed a few times. The chain employs TRBV19 and TRBJ2-7, with D perhaps TRBD2 (6 bases). The germline CDR1 and CDR2 sequences are LNHDA and SQIVND (reference sequence). V lost 6 bases to trimming and J lost 7 bases, with 19 bases between them. CDR3 length: 14 amino acids. CDR3 residues: CASSPRGTPGEQYF. CDR3 bases: TGTGCCAGTAGCCCCCGGGGGACCCCAGGGGAGCAGTACTTC.

The rearrangement uses TRBV6-1 and TRBJ2-2; 8 bases are a match to TRBD1. V lost 7 bases and J lost 1; bases outside the gene matches: 5. The CDR3 covers 15 residues. Germline V gene data show CDR1 as MNHNS and CDR2 as SASEGT. For the CDR3, the DNA is TGTGCCAGCATGCCGGGACAGGAGAACACCGGGGAGCTGTTTTTT. Translated, it gives CASMPGQENTGELFF.

V is TRBV6-1 and J is TRBJ1-6; D possibly corresponds to TRBD1 (5 bases). Trimming shortened V by 2 bases and J by 4 bases, and 12 bases separated the two germline ends. The CDR3 loop spans 16 amino acids. CDR1 and CDR2 (germline): MNHNS, SASEGT. The chain's CDR3 is CASSELRRAYNSPLHF. The CDR3 nucleotides are TGTGCCAGCAGTGAACTACGCAGGGCGTATAATTCACCCCTCCACTTT.

CDR3 DNA sequence: TGTGCCAGCAGCATGCGGGGGCCGAACACCGGGGAGCTGTTTTTT. It is translated as CASSMRGPNTGELFF. The V and J genes are TRBV9 and TRBJ2-2; D perhaps matches TRBD2 (7 bases). Germline CDR1 is SGDLS and CDR2 is YYNGEE. The ends were cut back, 4 bases at V and 0 bases at J, with 10 bases in the middle. This CDR3 spans 15 amino acids. The complete variable domain, with remaining parts taken from reference TRBV9 and TRBJ2-2, reads DSGVTQTPKHLITATGQRVTLRCSPRSGDLSVYWYQQSLDQGLQFLIQYYNGEERAKGNILERFSAQQFPDLHSELNLSSLELGDSALYFCASSMRGPNTGELFFGEGSRLTVL.